This T cell receptor beta chain was recovered during a study of OX40 agonist ivuxolimab in advanced cancers. Notes on the research overall: Ivuxolimab was a fully human IgG2 agonistic monoclonal antibody targeting the costimulatory receptor OX40 (CD134). Partial responses were achieved by three dose-escalation patients, of whom one had hepatocellular carcinoma and two had cutaneous melanoma. Of the 50 to 55 dose-escalation patients, hepatocellular carcinoma was present in about 20, melanoma in roughly 15, renal cell carcinoma in 9 and head and neck cancer in 9. In the dose-escalation cohort, nearly 85% of patients were male, and the mean age was 60 years with a range of about 20 to 90. Prior anti-PD-1, anti-PD-L1 or anti-CTLA-4 therapy was permitted, and about 40% of dose-escalation patients had received checkpoint inhibitors. The monotherapy dose-escalation portion (N ≈ 55 patients) of the phase I ivuxolimab trial is reported in the paper. The point of sequencing TCRbeta in the periphery was to test whether ivuxolimab changed TCR sequence diversity and drove clonal T-cell expansion. Intravenous ivuxolimab was administered to patients every 2 weeks at six dose levels: 0.01, 0.1, 0.3, 1.5, 3 and 10 mg/kg.

To note about this clone: Its cognate antigen has yet to be identified. Qualities for individual bases were not recorded, and no much larger clone is one base off.

Genomic DNA was isolated from the sorted cells so that the TCRbeta CDR3 region could be sequenced. TCRbeta CDR3 regions were sequenced using the immunoSEQ Assay. This is the immuneACCESS table as TCRdb keeps it, with only in-frame sequences that have V and J called. A part of the clones is gone; compared with another copy, unresolved V genes explain less than half, and the rest is unexplained. The sample records 66,000 or so clones, 87% of which are singletons. In total, the top ten clones hold 2% of the sample. Patients with a history of autoimmune disease or receiving systemic immunosuppression were excluded from the trial. Peripheral blood for TCR sequencing was drawn from every dose cohort at baseline, at cycle 4 day 1 and at cycle 7 day 1. The samples were drawn from a first-in-human, open-label, multicenter phase I dose-escalation trial of ivuxolimab. Adults with locally advanced or metastatic head and neck squamous cell, hepatocellular, melanoma or renal cell carcinoma were enrolled in the trial. Before TCR sequencing, CD4+ and CD8+ T cells were separately sorted from peripheral blood.

Here is what the overall study found, with its caveats: Partial responders in the 0.1-3.0 mg/kg groups had among the lowest normalized peripheral clonal expansion, especially among CD8+ T cells. At doses from 0.1 to 3.0 mg/kg, clonal expansion was seen in both CD4+ and CD8+ blood T cells between baseline and week 6. Low levels of normalized T-cell clonal expansion were also seen in some nonresponding patients. The antigen specificity of the clonally expanded peripheral T cells was not determined. On average, CD8+ T cells showed more expanded clones than CD4+ T cells after ivuxolimab.

The source was CD4+ or CD8+ T cells sorted from blood, collected in a trial of the OX40 agonist ivuxolimab. This TCR derives from an adult with an advanced solid tumor such as melanoma, head and neck, liver or kidney cancer.

The CDR3 region has the sequence CASSLSGGAGANVLTF. DNA sequence: TGTGCCAGCAGCTTATCCGGGGGGGCTGGGGCCAACGTCCTGACTTTC. The chain is made from TRBV7-2 and TRBJ2-6, with TRBD2 matching 8 junction bases. Trimming leaves V shorter by 2 bases and J shorter by 2 bases, with the junction holding 2 bases beyond the gene matches. Counted from cysteine to phenylalanine, this CDR3 has 16 amino acids. Only the CDR3 DNA stays, 48 bases, in frame from base 1. CDR1 and CDR2, per the germline V gene, are SGHTA and FQGNSA.